The source of this T cell receptor beta chain is a study of T cells in Graves' hyperthyroidism and ophthalmopathy (dated by TCRdb to 2018 to 2020). At the level of the whole study: Peripheral blood samples were taken at the time of initial diagnosis, prior to any treatment. For training and testing, the 100 or so patients in the discovery cohort were randomly divided in a 7:3 ratio. After blood sampling, hyperthyroidism patients were treated with methimazole at a starting dose of 30 mg daily, and ophthalmopathy patients were treated with high-dose intravenous methylprednisolone. TCR Vbeta CDR3 sequencing of roughly 140 peripheral blood samples (43 ophthalmopathy, 70 to 85 hyperthyroidism and roughly 17 progressor patients) is reported in the paper. A discovery cohort of about a hundred patients, 43 with Graves' ophthalmopathy and 57 with stable Graves' hyperthyroidism, was used to find distinguishing TCR V-J signatures. In addition, the study compared T-cell repertoires in thyroid tissue and in blood from over 5 Graves' hyperthyroidism patients. Prospective prediction of ophthalmopathy was tested in an independent validation cohort consisting of 18 to 20 hyperthyroidism patients and over 15 patients who later progressed to ophthalmopathy.

In the ophthalmopathy patients, disease was moderately to severely active, with a Clinical Activity Score of 3 or more, a NOSPECS grade of 4 or more, and a duration of less than 3 months. The study excluded patients with uncontrolled infections, other autoimmune diseases, pregnancy or lactation. Diagnoses relied on clinical symptoms, serum thyroxine and TRAb, thyroid ultrasound and orbital computed tomography. PBMCs were separated from over 9 ml of fresh peripheral blood using Ficoll-Paque density gradient centrifugation. Total RNA was extracted with Trizol reagent, and quality was checked on an Agilent 2100 Bioanalyzer. The TCR beta CDR3 regions were amplified from RNA transcripts. A first-round RT-PCR of the TCR CDR3 used the HTBI primer set with the Qiagen OneStep RT-PCR kit. Libraries were constructed in a second round of multiplex PCR, after which size selection and purification were carried out. Libraries were sequenced paired-end with 100 bp reads on an Illumina HiSeq2000. Turning to the authors' computational methods: SOAPnuke was used to process the raw data, with reads discarded if the reads contained adapters or uncalled bases, had a mean Phred below 15, or lacked an exact constant-primer or identifier match. High-quality paired reads were merged with COPE v1.2.5, and unique nucleotide sequences were defined as clonotypes. MiTCR v1.1 was used to align clonotypes to the IMGT TRBV, TRBD and TRBJ reference segments. Analysis was restricted to V-J combinations with a frequency above 0.0001, which covered 99.2% of repertoires. The TCS score was defined as the ratio of F50 (clonal expansion) to E x V (chaos), calculated using BLOSUM62-based TCRdist between CDR3 peptides within each V-J. Welch's t-statistics and random forest reduced fewer than 550 V-J features to 10 to 15, which were used in a naive Bayes classifier (R e1071). Clones were called with MiXCR by TCRdb after fastp trimmed the public reads at Q25, and only in-frame beta chains were retained. Identical CDR3 proteins give one entry, which carries the most common genes and DNA. TCRdb's processing, not the study's, gives the V and J calls here. The table for this sample lists hundreds of thousands of distinct CDR3 sequences; around 15% of them were counted only once. The ten largest clones take up under 15% of the sample.

CDR1 and CDR2, per the germline V gene, are SGHTA and FQGTGA. V lost 3 bases and J lost 3 bases; the stretch between them is 6 bases long. Its CDR3 holds 13 amino acids, cysteine through phenylalanine. Here the CDR3 DNA is all that survives: 39 bases in frame from base 1. What the research found in general, with its limitations: No statistical method was used to set the sample size in advance, and investigators knew the group allocation. During validation, the model predicted progression to ophthalmopathy a median of around 7 months ahead of onset, with around 70% sensitivity and around 73% specificity. In cross-validation, a model built on a 13 V-J signature told ophthalmopathy apart from stable hyperthyroidism with 85% to 90% sensitivity and around 83% specificity, and in testing the same model reached 80%/75%. Most expanded thyroid clonotypes (frequency above 0.001) were also found in blood, which suggests that blood repertoires may mirror thyroid immune responses.

This clonotype has at least ten counts. It lacks a known antigen. It has no much larger one-base neighbor in the sample; base qualities were not kept. The origin of this receptor is a woman aged 50 to 65 with Graves' ophthalmopathy. Sequenced material: blood. The chain is assembled from TRBV7-3 and TRBJ2-1, with the D gene not confidently named. The CDR3 reads as follows: CASSFDNYNEQFF. The sequence in DNA is TGTGCCAGCAGCTTTGACAACTACAATGAGCAGTTCTTC.